This T cell receptor (beta chain) comes out of a study of cytomegalovirus exposure and HLA in healthy donors. This clone was counted between two and nine times. CDR3 length equals 12 residues. Trimming pared 3 bases from V and 6 bases from J, leaving 5 bases between. Germline assignment: CDR1 LNHDA and CDR2 SQIVND (reference sequence). The PCR was carried out with 60 Vbeta primers and 13 Jbeta primers. The assay was immunoSEQ multiplex PCR, and TCRdb's table has in-frame clones only and misses some. The sample has 150,000 to 200,000 clones, 65% to 70% seen once. The V gene is TRBV19, the J gene TRBJ2-2; D gene uncertain. This clonotype was obtained from a woman aged 18-29 years in good health and CMV-seropositive. Sample: PBMCs. The CDR3 coding sequence is TGTGCCAGTAGTATGTCGGCCGGGGAGCTGTTTTTT. It translates to CASSMSAGELFF.